These 17 T cell receptor beta chains were sequenced from one sample in a study of T cells after somatic rescue of genetic block. Clones were read by immunoSEQ multiplex PCR, and TCRdb kept only the in-frame ones, dropping some. Of around 64,000 clones in the sample, about 91% were seen once. What was sequenced was peripheral blood mononuclear cells (PBMCs). These receptor sequences come from a man aged 35 to 55.

This rearrangement joins TRBV28 to TRBJ1-1, with D possibly TRBD1 on 5 matching bases. This CDR3 is 14 amino acids long. Germline CDR1 is MDHEN and CDR2 is SYDVKM. With 6 bases removed from V and 1 base from J, the gap between germline ends came to 12 bases. CDR3 in DNA: TGTGCCAGCAGGGTCGGGACTCAGAACACTGAAGCTTTCTTT. It is translated as CASRVGTQNTEAFF.

The genes are TRBV6-5 and TRBJ2-1; D might be TRBD1 (5 bases). The CDR3 loop spans 13 amino acids. CDR1 is MNHEY and CDR2 is SVGAGI in the germline V gene. V was cut by 7 bases and J by 12 bases, with 19 bases left in between. CDR3 DNA: TGTGCCAGCACCGCCGCAGGGTCAGATGGGCAGTTCTTC. Translating it yields CASTAAGSDGQFF.

V is TRBV9 and J is TRBJ1-6, with D uncertain. The CDR3 is 14 amino acids. Germline values: CDR1 SGDLS, CDR2 YYNGEE. With 0 bases removed from V and 5 bases from J, the gap between germline ends came to 6 bases. The CDR3 nucleotides are TGTGCCAGCAGCGTAGATGTGCATAATTCACCCCTCCACTTT. This encodes CASSVDVHNSPLHF.

CDR3 sequence reads: CASSISATQYF. CDR3 coding DNA: TGTGCCAGTAGTATATCAGCTACGCAGTATTTT. The rearrangement joins TRBV19 to TRBJ2-3; D gene ambiguous. Germline-derived CDR1 and CDR2 are LNHDA and SQIVND (reference sequence). The V end lost 2 bases, the J end lost 8 bases, and 5 bases lay between the germline ends. This CDR3 has 11 amino acids.

The chain uses TRBV5-4 and TRBJ1-1; TRBD1 is a possible D gene (5 bases). This CDR3 comprises 16 residues. Trimming removed 3 bases from V and 5 bases from J, with 20 bases in between. Per the germline V gene, CDR1 is SGHNT and CDR2 is YYREEE (reference sequence). Here the CDR3 DNA reads TGTGCCAGCAGCTGGGGCCAAGATATGGGCGGGACTGAAGCTTTCTTT. This sequence encodes CASSWGQDMGGTEAFF.

V is TRBV19 and J is TRBJ2-3, with a possible D match to TRBD2 (5 bases). The CDR3 runs to 15 residues. The germline V gene encodes CDR1 LNHDA and CDR2 SQIVND (reference sequence). Trimming removed 7 bases at V and 0 bases at J, with 14 bases between. CDR3 sequence reads: CASNQIASSTDTQYF. For the CDR3, the DNA is TGTGCCAGTAACCAAATAGCGTCTAGCACAGATACGCAGTATTTT. Full variable domain (remainder filled in from reference TRBV19 and TRBJ2-3): DGGITQSPKYLFRKEGQNVTLSCEQNLNHDAMYWYRQDPGQGLRLIYYSQIVNDFQKGDIAEGYSVSREKKESFPLTVTSAQKNPTAFYLCASNQIASSTDTQYFGPGTRLTVL.

The J gene is TRBJ2-1, the V gene TRBV11-3; TRBD2 aligns across 16 bases. Per the germline V gene, CDR1 is SGHNT and CDR2 is YENEEA. V lost 3 bases, J lost 6 bases, and 8 bases stayed unmatched. This CDR3 contains 18 residues. The CDR3 DNA sequence: TGTGCCAGCAGCTTGGGGGGACTAGCGGGAGGGCGAAGCAATGAGCAGTTCTTC. The encoded protein is CASSLGGLAGGRSNEQFF.

The V and J genes are TRBV7-8 and TRBJ2-1; TRBD2 matches 14 bases. V was clipped by 4 bases and J by 7 bases; unmatched bases: 3. This CDR3 region has 15 residues. Germline-derived CDR1 and CDR2 are SGHVS and FQNEAQ. The CDR3 loop reads CASSSGLAGANEQFF. As DNA, the CDR3 is TGTGCCAGCAGCTCGGGACTAGCGGGAGCGAATGAGCAGTTCTTC. Full variable domain (missing parts from reference TRBV7-8 and TRBJ2-1): GAGVSQSPRYKVAKRGQDVALRCDPISGHVSLFWYQQALGQGPEFLTYFQNEAQLDKSGLPSDRFFAERPEGSVSTLKIQRTQQEDSAVYLCASSSGLAGANEQFFGPGTRLTVL.

This clone was observed a single time. This chain connects TRBV18 to TRBJ2-5; D gene uncertain. The CDR3 has 14 amino acids. Trimming stripped 3 bases from V and 4 bases from J, with 12 bases between. Germline assignment: CDR1 KGHSH and CDR2 LQKENI. The CDR3 protein is CASSPPSLGETQYF. The CDR3 DNA reads TGTGCCAGCTCACCCCCCAGTCTGGGAGAGACCCAGTACTTC.

The chain is built from TRBV18 and TRBJ1-2; possibly TRBD1 for D (5 bases). Trimming cost V 6 bases and J 5 bases, with 10 bases left between them. CDR1 and CDR2 from the germline V gene are KGHSH and LQKENI. The CDR3 totals 12 residues. DNA for the CDR3: TGTGCCAGCTCGCAAGACAGTTATGGCTACACCTTC. The encoded protein is CASSQDSYGYTF.

This rearrangement joins TRBV19 to TRBJ2-3; D possibly matches TRBD1 or TRBD2 (6 bases each). This CDR3 is 14 amino acids long. The germline gives CDR1 LNHDA, CDR2 SQIVND (reference sequence). With 4 bases removed from V and 0 bases from J, the gap between germline ends came to 8 bases. CDR3 protein: CASSSGTSTDTQYF. The CDR3, as DNA: TGTGCCAGTAGTAGCGGGACAAGCACAGATACGCAGTATTTT.

The table lists this clone with a count of one. V is TRBV5-1 and J is TRBJ2-1; 8 bases are a match to TRBD2. CDR1 is SGHRS, CDR2 YFSETQ, per germline. Trimming removed 2 bases from V and 6 bases from J; junction bases left unmatched: 4. The CDR3 runs to 14 residues. The CDR3 DNA follows: TGCGCCAGCAGCTTAGCGGGAGTCAGCAATGAGCAGTTCTTC. This translates into CASSLAGVSNEQFF.

The J gene is TRBJ2-1, the V gene TRBV7-9; either TRBD1 or TRBD2 may fit D (5 bases each). The V and J ends lost 2 bases and 2 bases respectively, with 13 bases between them. The CDR3 is 16 amino acids. Germline lookup yields CDR1 SEHNR and CDR2 FQNEAQ (reference sequence). CDR3 amino acids: CASSLLQGEPYNEQFF. The CDR3 DNA sequence: TGTGCCAGCAGCTTACTCCAGGGAGAACCCTACAATGAGCAGTTCTTC.

The genes are TRBV5-6 and TRBJ2-5, with 11 bases lining up with TRBD2. V lost 5 bases, J lost 2 bases, and 5 bases stayed unmatched. CDR1 and CDR2 from the germline V gene are SGHDT and YYEEEE. This CDR3 has 15 residues. The CDR3 bases are TGTGCCAGCAGTCGTCGACTAGCGGGGCAAGAGACCCAGTACTTC. It encodes CASSRRLAGQETQYF.

The chain carries TRBV21-1 and TRBJ2-4; the table gives TRBD1 as D, unverified against the DNA. TRBV21-1 is a pseudogene locus. This CDR3 contains 17 residues. As DNA, the CDR3 is TGTGCCAGCAGCAAAGTCCTACAACTGACAGGCTGGTACATTCAGTACTTC. It codes for CASSKVLQLTGWYIQYF.

The gene calls are TRBV19 and TRBJ2-3; weak D call: TRBD2 (6 bases). The CDR3 extends over 14 amino acids. In germline, CDR1 is LNHDA, CDR2 SQIVND (reference sequence). V was cut by 8 bases and J by 0 bases, with 12 bases left in between. Written as DNA, the CDR3 is TGTGCCAGTGCGCCGGGACTCAGCACAGATACGCAGTATTTT. Amino acids: CASAPGLSTDTQYF. The full variable domain, in which reference TRBV19 and TRBJ2-3 provide the parts outside the CDR3, is DGGITQSPKYLFRKEGQNVTLSCEQNLNHDAMYWYRQDPGQGLRLIYYSQIVNDFQKGDIAEGYSVSREKKESFPLTVTSAQKNPTAFYLCASAPGLSTDTQYFGPGTRLTVL.

This sequence joins TRBV5-1 and TRBJ2-2; 9 nucleotides match TRBD2. V was clipped by 2 bases and J by 0 bases; unmatched bases: 2. The CDR3 length is 16 residues. The germline V gene encodes CDR1 SGHRS and CDR2 YFSETQ. The CDR3 sequence is CASSLGGRANTGELFF. CDR3 sequence (DNA): TGCGCCAGCAGCTTAGGCGGGAGGGCGAACACCGGGGAGCTGTTTTTT.